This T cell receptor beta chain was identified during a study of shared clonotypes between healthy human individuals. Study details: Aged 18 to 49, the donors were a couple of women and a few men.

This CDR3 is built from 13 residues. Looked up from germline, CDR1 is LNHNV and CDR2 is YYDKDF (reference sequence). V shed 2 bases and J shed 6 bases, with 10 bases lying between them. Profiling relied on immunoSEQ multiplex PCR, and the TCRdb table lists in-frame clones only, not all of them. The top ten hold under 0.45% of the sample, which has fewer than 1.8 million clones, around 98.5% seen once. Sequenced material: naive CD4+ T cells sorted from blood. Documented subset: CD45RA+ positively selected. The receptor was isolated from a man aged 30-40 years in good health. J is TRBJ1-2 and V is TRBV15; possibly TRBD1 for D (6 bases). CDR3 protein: CATSRWGRDGYTF. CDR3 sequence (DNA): TGTGCCACCAGCAGATGGGGGCGGGATGGCTACACCTTC.